Here is one TCR beta chain with its context. The source of the sample is a study of CD8+ T cells in alopecia areata. Treatment described: oral pan-JAK inhibitor, 5-10 mg twice daily. The germline gives CDR1 LNHDA, CDR2 SQIVND (reference sequence). Losses at the gene ends were 5 bases for V and 7 bases for J; bases not matched to a gene: 9. There are 15 residues in the CDR3. Reverse transcribed after extraction, RNA yielded cDNA as the sequencing template. The protocol was immunoSEQ multiplex PCR, while the TCRdb copy is restricted to in-frame clones and leaves out a portion. Seen here are about 190,000 clones, 45% to 65% observed once, and the top ten hold about 0.69%.

The input for sequencing was CD4+ T cells sorted from blood, taken at week 4, from a patient treated with tofacitinib. The chain uses TRBV19 and TRBJ2-7; 12 positions match TRBD2. The clonotype was recovered from a human donor with alopecia areata. The CDR3 reads CASSPRTSGDLEQYF. The CDR3 bases are TGTGCCAGTAGTCCCCGGACTAGCGGGGACCTAGAGCAGTACTTC. The variable domain in full, completed from reference TRBV19 and TRBJ2-7, reads DGGITQSPKYLFRKEGQNVTLSCEQNLNHDAMYWYRQDPGQGLRLIYYSQIVNDFQKGDIAEGYSVSREKKESFPLTVTSAQKNPTAFYLCASSPRTSGDLEQYFGPGTRLTVT.